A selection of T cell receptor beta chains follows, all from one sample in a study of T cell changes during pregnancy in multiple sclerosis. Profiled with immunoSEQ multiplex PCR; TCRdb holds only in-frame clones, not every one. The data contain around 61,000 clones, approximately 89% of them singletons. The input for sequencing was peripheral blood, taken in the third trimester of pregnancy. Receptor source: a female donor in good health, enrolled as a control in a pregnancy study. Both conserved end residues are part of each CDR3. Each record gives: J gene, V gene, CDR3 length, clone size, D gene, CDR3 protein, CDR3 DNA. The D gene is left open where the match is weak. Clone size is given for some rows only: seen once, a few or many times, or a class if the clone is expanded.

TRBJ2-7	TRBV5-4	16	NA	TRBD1	CASSLGGDRGTDEQYF	TGTGCCAGCAGCTTAGGCGGGGACAGGGGGACGGACGAGCAGTACTTC
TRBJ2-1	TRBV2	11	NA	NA	CASSYGNQKFF	TGTGCCAGCAGTTATGGCAATCAGAAGTTCTTC
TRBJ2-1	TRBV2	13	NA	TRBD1	CAFTGQIYNEQFF	TGTGCCTTTACGGGACAGATTTACAATGAGCAGTTCTTC
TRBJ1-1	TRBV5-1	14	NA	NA	CASSLEAGLSEAFF	TGCGCCAGCAGCTTGGAGGCAGGTCTTTCCGAAGCTTTCTTT
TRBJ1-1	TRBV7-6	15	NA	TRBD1	CASSWSGTGDTEAFF	TGTGCCAGCAGCTGGTCCGGGACAGGGGACACTGAAGCTTTCTTT
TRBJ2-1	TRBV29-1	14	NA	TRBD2	CSGTASGGGDEQFF	TGCAGCGGGACGGCTAGCGGGGGAGGCGATGAGCAGTTCTTC
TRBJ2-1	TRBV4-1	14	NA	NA	CASSQEGGGGSGFF	TGCGCCAGCAGCCAAGAGGGGGGTGGAGGGTCGGGGTTCTTC
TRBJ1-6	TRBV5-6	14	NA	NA	CASSYYNRDSPLHF	TGTGCCAGCAGCTACTACAACAGGGATTCACCCCTCCACTTT
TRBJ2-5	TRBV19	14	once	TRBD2	CASSIAGGPGAQYF	TGTGCCAGTAGTATAGCGGGGGGGCCCGGGGCCCAGTACTTC
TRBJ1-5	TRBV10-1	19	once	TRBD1	CASSVRQQGVGNSNQPQHF	TGCGCCAGCAGTGTTCGGCAACAGGGGGTAGGGAATAGCAATCAGCCCCAGCATTTT
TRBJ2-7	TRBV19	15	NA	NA	CASSTAQGSSYEQYF	TGTGCCAGTAGTACCGCCCAGGGGAGCTCCTACGAGCAGTACTTC
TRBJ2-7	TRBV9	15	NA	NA	CASSVGATESYEQYF	TGTGCCAGCAGCGTAGGAGCGACAGAGTCCTACGAGCAGTACTTC
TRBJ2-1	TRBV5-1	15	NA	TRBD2	CASSLAGGQGNEQFF	TGCGCCAGCAGCTTGGCGGGGGGGCAAGGCAATGAGCAGTTCTTC
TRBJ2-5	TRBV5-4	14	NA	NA	CASSLASRPETQYF	TGTGCCAGCAGCTTGGCCTCGCGTCCAGAGACCCAGTACTTC
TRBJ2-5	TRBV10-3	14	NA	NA	CAIAKVEDQETQYF	TGTGCCATCGCTAAAGTTGAGGACCAAGAGACCCAGTACTTC
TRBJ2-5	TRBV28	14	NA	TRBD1	CASSMRTGQETQYF	TGTGCCAGCAGTATGAGGACAGGGCAAGAGACCCAGTACTTC
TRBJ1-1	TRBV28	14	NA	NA	CASLTRYGSTEAFF	TGTGCCAGCCTGACTCGGTATGGGAGCACTGAAGCTTTCTTT
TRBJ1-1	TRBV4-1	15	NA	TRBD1	CASSPRTGGNTEAFF	TGCGCCAGCAGTCCCCGGACAGGGGGCAACACTGAAGCTTTCTTT
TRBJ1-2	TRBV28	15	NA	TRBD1	CASVTGDRAAVGYTF	TGTGCCAGCGTAACGGGCGACAGGGCGGCGGTCGGCTACACCTTC
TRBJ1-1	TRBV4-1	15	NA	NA	CASSQKAGGGTEAFF	TGCGCCAGCAGCCAAAAAGCGGGGGGGGGCACTGAAGCTTTCTTT
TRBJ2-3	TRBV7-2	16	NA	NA	CASSLRRGSPTDTQYF	TGTGCCAGCAGCTTAAGGAGGGGTTCGCCCACAGATACGCAGTATTTT
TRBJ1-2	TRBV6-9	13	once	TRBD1	CASSPEGARGYTF	TGTGCCAGCAGTCCCGAGGGGGCGCGCGGCTACACCTTC
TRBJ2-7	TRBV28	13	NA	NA	CASSPRIAYEQYF	TGTGCCAGCAGTCCGAGGATAGCCTACGAGCAGTACTTC
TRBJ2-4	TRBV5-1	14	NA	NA	CASGREDRPDIQYF	TGCGCCAGCGGGCGAGAAGATCGGCCGGACATTCAGTACTTC
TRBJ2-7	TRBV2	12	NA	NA	CASSGSYYEQYF	TGTGCCAGCAGTGGTTCGTACTACGAGCAGTACTTC
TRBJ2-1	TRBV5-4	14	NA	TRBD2	CASSLGLAGDEQFF	TGTGCCAGCAGCCTAGGACTAGCGGGGGATGAGCAGTTCTTC
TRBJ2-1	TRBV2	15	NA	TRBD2	CASSVLLAENNEQFF	TGTGCCAGCAGTGTTTTACTAGCGGAAAACAATGAGCAGTTCTTC
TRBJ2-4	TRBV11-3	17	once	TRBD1	CASSLNPGTGAKNIQYF	TGTGCCAGCAGCTTAAACCCCGGGACAGGGGCCAAAAACATTCAGTACTTC
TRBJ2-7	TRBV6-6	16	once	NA	CASSYSKTGQGYEQYF	TGTGCCAGCAGTTACTCGAAAACCGGGCAGGGGTACGAGCAGTACTTC
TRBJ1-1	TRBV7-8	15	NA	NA	CASSIHPAVNTEAFF	TGTGCCAGCAGCATACATCCAGCGGTGAACACTGAAGCTTTCTTT
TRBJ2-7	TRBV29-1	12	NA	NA	CSVEATGYEQYF	TGCAGCGTTGAAGCAACGGGCTACGAGCAGTACTTC
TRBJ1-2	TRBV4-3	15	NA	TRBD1	CASSQTGDDYYGYTF	TGCGCCAGCAGCCAGACAGGGGATGATTATTATGGCTACACCTTC
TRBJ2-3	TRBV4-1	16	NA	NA	CASSQDWIGAADTQYF	TGCGCCAGCAGCCAAGATTGGATAGGGGCCGCAGATACGCAGTATTTT
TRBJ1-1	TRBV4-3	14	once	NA	CASSQEVRGTEAFF	TGCGCCAGCAGCCAAGAGGTACGGGGGACTGAAGCTTTCTTT
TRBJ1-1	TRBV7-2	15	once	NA	CASSFGGAQDTEAFF	TGTGCCAGCAGCTTCGGGGGGGCGCAGGACACTGAAGCTTTCTTT
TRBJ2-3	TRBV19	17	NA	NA	CASSISPLLAPTDTQYF	TGTGCCAGTAGTATCTCCCCGCTACTAGCCCCCACAGATACGCAGTATTTT
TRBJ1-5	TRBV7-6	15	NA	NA	CASSLGAGPNQPQHF	TGTGCCAGCAGCTTAGGGGCGGGCCCAAATCAGCCCCAGCATTTT
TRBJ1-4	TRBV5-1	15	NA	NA	CASSHSAGQGEKLFF	TGCGCCAGCAGCCATTCAGCGGGGCAGGGTGAAAAACTGTTTTTT
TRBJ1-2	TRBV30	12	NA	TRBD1	CAWSETGNGYTF	TGTGCCTGGAGTGAGACAGGGAATGGCTACACCTTC
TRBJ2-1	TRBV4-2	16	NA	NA	CASSQEYRQGADEQFF	TGTGCCAGCAGCCAAGAGTACCGTCAAGGGGCCGATGAGCAGTTCTTC
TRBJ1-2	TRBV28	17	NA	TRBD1	CASSLWHAGQAVNGYTF	TGTGCCAGCAGTTTATGGCACGCCGGACAGGCGGTTAATGGCTACACCTTC
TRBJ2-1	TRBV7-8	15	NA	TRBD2	CASSPLAGGQNEQFF	TGTGCCAGCAGCCCTCTAGCGGGGGGGCAGAATGAGCAGTTCTTC
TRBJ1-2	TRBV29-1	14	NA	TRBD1	CSVSTGGDRYGYTF	TGCAGCGTTTCTACAGGGGGCGATCGCTATGGCTACACCTTC
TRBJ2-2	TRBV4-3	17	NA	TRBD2	CASRPGGALSNTGELFF	TGCGCCAGCAGACCCGGGGGGGCGCTTTCAAACACCGGGGAGCTGTTTTTT
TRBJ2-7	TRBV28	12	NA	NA	CASTGRAYEQYF	TGTGCCAGCACGGGGAGAGCGTACGAGCAGTACTTC